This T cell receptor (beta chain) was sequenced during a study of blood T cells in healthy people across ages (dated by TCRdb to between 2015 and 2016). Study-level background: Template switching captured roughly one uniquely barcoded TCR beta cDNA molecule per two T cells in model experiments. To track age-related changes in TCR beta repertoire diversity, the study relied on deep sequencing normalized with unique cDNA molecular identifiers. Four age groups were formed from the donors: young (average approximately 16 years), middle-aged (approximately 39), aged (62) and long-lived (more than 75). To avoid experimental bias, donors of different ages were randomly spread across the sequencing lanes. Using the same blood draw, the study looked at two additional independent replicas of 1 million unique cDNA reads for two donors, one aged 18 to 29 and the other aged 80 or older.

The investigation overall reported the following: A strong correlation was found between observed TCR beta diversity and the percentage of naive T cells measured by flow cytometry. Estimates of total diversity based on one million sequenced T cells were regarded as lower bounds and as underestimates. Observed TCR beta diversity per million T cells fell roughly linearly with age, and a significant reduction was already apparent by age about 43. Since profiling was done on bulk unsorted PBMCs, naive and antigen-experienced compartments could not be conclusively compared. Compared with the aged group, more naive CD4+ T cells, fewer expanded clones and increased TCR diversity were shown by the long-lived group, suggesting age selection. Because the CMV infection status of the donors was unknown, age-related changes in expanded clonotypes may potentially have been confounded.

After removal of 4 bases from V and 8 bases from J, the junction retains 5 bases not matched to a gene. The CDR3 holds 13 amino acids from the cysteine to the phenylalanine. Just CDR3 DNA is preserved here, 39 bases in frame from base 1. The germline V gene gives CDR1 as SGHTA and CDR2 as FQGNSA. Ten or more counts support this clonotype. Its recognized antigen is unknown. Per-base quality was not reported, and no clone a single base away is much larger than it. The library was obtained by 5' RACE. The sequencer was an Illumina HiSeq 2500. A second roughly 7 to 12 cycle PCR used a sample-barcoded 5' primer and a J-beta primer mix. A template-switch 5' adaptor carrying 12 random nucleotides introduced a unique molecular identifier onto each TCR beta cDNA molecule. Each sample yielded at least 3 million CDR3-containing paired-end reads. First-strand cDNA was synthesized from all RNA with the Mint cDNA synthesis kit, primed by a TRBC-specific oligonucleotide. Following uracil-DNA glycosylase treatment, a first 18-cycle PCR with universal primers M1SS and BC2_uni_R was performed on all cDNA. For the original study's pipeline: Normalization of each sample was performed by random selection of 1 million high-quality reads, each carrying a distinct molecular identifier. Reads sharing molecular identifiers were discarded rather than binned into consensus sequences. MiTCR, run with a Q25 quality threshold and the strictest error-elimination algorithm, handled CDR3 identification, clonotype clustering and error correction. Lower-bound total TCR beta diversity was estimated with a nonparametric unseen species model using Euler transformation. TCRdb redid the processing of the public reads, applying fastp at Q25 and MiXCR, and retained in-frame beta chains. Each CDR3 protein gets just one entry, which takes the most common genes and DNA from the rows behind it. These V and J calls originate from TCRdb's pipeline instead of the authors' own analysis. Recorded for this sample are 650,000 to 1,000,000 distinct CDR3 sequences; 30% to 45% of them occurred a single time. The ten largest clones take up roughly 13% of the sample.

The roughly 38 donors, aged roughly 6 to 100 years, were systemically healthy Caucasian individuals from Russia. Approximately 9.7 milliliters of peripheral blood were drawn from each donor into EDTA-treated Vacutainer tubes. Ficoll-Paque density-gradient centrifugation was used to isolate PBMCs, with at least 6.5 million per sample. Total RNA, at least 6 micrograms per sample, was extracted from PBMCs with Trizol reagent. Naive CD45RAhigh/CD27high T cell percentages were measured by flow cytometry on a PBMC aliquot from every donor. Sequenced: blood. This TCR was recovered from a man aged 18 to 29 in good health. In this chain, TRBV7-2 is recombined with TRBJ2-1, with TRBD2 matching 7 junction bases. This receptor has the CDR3 CASSSNRGDEQFF. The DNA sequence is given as TGTGCCAGCAGCTCCAATCGGGGGGATGAGCAGTTCTTC.